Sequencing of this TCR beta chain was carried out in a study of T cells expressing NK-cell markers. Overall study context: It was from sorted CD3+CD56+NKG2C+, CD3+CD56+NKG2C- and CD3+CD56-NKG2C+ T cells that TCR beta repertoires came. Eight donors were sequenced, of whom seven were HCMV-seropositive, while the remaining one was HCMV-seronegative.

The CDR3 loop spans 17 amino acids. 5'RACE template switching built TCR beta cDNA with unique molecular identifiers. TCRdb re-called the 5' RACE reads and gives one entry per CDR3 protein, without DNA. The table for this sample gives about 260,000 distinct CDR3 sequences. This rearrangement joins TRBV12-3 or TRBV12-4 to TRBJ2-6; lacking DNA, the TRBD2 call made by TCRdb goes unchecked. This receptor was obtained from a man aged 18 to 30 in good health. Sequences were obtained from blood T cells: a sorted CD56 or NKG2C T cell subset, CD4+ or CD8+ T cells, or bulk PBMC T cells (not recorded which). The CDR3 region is CASTLAGGPSGANVLTF.